The present entry profiles one T cell receptor (beta chain) with its context. The antigen this receptor binds is unknown. No quality values exist for individual bases; no much larger clone is one base distant. The library was prepared using the immunoSEQ multiplex PCR assay. A mixture of 60 forward primers for TCR Vbeta segments and 13 reverse primers for TCR Jbeta segments was used in the multiplex PCR. The CDR3 region of rearranged TCR beta genes was amplified from genomic DNA by a multiplex PCR assay. The amplified TCR beta libraries were sequenced on the Illumina HiSeq System as 87-base-pair reads. On the authors' methods: Across the 500 to 750 repertoires, a later analysis counted roughly 84 million unique TCR beta chains, some 11 million of which were shared by at least two donors. A nearest-neighbor algorithm error-corrected the raw reads and collapsed the reads into unique sequences, merging closely related sequences to remove PCR and sequencing errors. To assign V, D and J gene segments, CDR3 sequences were aligned to IMGT reference sequences. For a sequence to be retained, at least a six-nucleotide match to both a V gene segment and a J gene segment was required. Rearrangements were classified as productive when the CDR3 lacked stop codons and remained in frame with V and J, and all other rearrangements were classified as non-productive. CDR3 was defined by IMGT convention, running from the second conserved V-encoded cysteine to the conserved J-encoded phenylalanine. In an earlier analysis of more than 550 of the donors, sequences lacking an unambiguous match to a single V gene segment were excluded. An earlier analysis of fewer than 650 of the donors classified V segments as functional when productive rearrangements were above 56.7% and as segregating when the standard deviation between donors was above 5%. A statistical classification framework was built for diagnosing cytomegalovirus status from the catalog of TCR beta chain sequences. In a later analysis, TCR nucleotide sequences were compared against IMGT/GENE-DB human TR gene sequences so that V and J genes could be assigned. A later analysis assigned CDR3 sequences and most-parsimonious VDJ recombination scenarios with the TCRdist pipeline. In a later analysis, each TCR beta chain was defined by its CDR3 amino acid sequence together with its V-gene family, and reads without a unique V-gene family were excluded. As a way to deal with suspected cross-contamination and a sequencing artifact, a later analysis dropped more than 500 nucleotide sequences that were highly shared and had low generation probability. For each public chain, a later analysis derived a clonal expansion index from normalized ranks of inferred template counts within each repertoire. In a later analysis, generation probabilities were computed using a VDJ recombination model fitted to out-of-frame rearrangements, and the results were checked against IGoR. In a later analysis, hypergeometric tests were used to score TCR-TCR, TCR-HLA and TCR-CMV co-occurrence, with a repertoire-size bias correction applied to TCR pairs. A later analysis estimated false discovery rates by permuting HLA or CMV assignments 20 times. A later analysis grouped co-occurring TCRs with DBSCAN, adding TCRdist sequence similarity when clustering within HLA-allele-positive subsets. Co-occurrence clustering excluded repertoires with fewer than 30,000 or more than 120,000 public chains, plus five with anomalous nucleotide sharing. As stored in TCRdb, this immuneACCESS dataset retains in-frame rearrangements with V and J assigned. A fraction of the clones does not appear; measured against another copy, unresolved V genes explain less than half of the discrepancy, and the remainder lacks a known reason. That table gives V, J and clone size, and the DNA gave D and trimming. In this sample the table shows about 100,000 clones, roughly 76% of which occur a single time. Around 19% of the sample is held by the ten biggest clonotypes.

The cohort was made up of hundreds of healthy bone marrow donors. At the time of sampling, every cohort member was nominally healthy, though immune exposures that went unrecorded were likely present. The donor was CMV seropositive and belonged to the group of a few hundred seropositive cohort members. Each donor provided a peripheral blood sample, and peripheral blood mononuclear cells were used for TCR beta sequencing. The Qiagen DNeasy Blood Extraction Kit was used to extract genomic DNA from the blood cell samples. The data are from a study of cytomegalovirus exposure and HLA in healthy donors (dated by TCRdb to the late 2010s). Study-level background: An earlier analysis of roughly 500 of the donors reported 276 Gb of sequence data and around 120 million unique TCR beta sequences from 150 million to 200 million T cells. Among 300 to 500 genotyped donors of the cohort, an average of roughly 230,000 unique TCR beta nucleotide sequences was sequenced per donor, of which 15% to 20% were non-productive. An early release that covered around 590 HLA-typed donors contained 300 to 350 gigabases of sequencing data and 65 million to 100 million unique TCR sequences. The number of typed donors differed by locus: about 620-640 for A, B, C, DRB1 and DQB1; 500 to 550 for DQA1; roughly 600 for DPA1; and around 450 for DPB1. Four to six DR-DQ haplotypes were handled as single units for association and clustering because linkage in the cohort was strong. HLA typing included class I and class II loci at four-digit resolution. In addition to the first cohort of roughly 700 subjects, a separate validation cohort of about 120 different subjects was used. An earlier analysis of around 540 of the donors applied high-throughput TCR beta sequencing to assess whether each TCR beta V gene segment acted as functional or pseudogenic. Of the approximately 370 genotyped donors, less than 85% were placed in the genetic ancestry cluster associated with self-reported Caucasian donors. A later analysis re-examined previously published TCR beta repertoires from about 700 donors and added high-resolution HLA genotyping to investigate patterns of TCR occurrence. All discovery cohort repertoires had been generated on a single sequencing platform. The aim of the study was to test whether cataloging public T cell receptors could identify signatures of past pathogen exposure. In the later analysis, no new phenotypic data were used to find candidate immune exposures; instead, reliance was placed on TCR beta sequences and their occurrence across donors. Alongside the repertoire data, information on donor age, sex, ethnicity and CMV serostatus was compiled. A later genetic analysis took genome-wide SNP genotypes for about 65% of the roughly 670 donors and used that subset as a discovery cohort. High-throughput TCR immunosequencing, statistical association of individual TCRs with disease status, and machine learning were combined to predict cytomegalovirus infection status. The study profiled the T cell repertoires of 666 subjects by immunosequencing and related them to cytomegalovirus serostatus. Summary of the overall study and its limitations: According to the authors, the approach could potentially be generalized to other disease states and immunological phenotypes. A cluster of highly shared sequence variants was judged likely to be a technical artifact of the sequencing pipeline. Most TCR sequences were observed very rarely across donors, whereas some public TCRs were present in many individuals. A further reported finding was that TCR beta sequences accurately predicted the HLA-A and HLA-B alleles for most subjects in the first cohort. For the cohort, immune exposure information was limited to CMV serostatus. Compared with the 666-donor mean, donors in an Asian-associated ancestry cluster had fewer N-insertions in productive TCRs, according to a later genetic analysis. In an earlier analysis of about 600 of the donors, most TCR beta V segments appeared in productive rearrangements about 90% or about 30% of the time, broadly matching IMGT annotations. A later analysis associated 16,951 TCR beta sequences with specific HLA alleles at a false discovery rate of 0.05. In a later analysis, the rate of TCR association differed among HLA loci, with DRB1 alleles having the most associated TCRs and HLA-C alleles having the fewest. The study listed 164 TCR beta chains as associated with cytomegalovirus. According to a later analysis, parvovirus B19, influenza, CMV and Epstein-Barr virus appeared linked to several top co-occurrence clusters. Some IMGT-functional V segments, including TRBV6-2 and TRBV6-3, could not be told apart with the 87-base-pair reads, so those segments were excluded. Linkage disequilibrium might explain the correlated functional status among segregating V segments, but an unknown experimental factor could not be excluded. In this cohort, only TCR beta chains were sequenced, and detectable features were limited by the absence of alpha or paired-chain data. In a later analysis, most CMV-associated TCR beta chains were found to appear HLA-restricted, with HLA associations seemingly driven largely by CMV exposure. In a later analysis, HLA-associated TCR beta chains showed more clonal expansion and lower generation probabilities than non-associated chains that were equally common. The presence/absence analyses assumed that sequencing depth was roughly uniform across donors, and that assumption may not be true. Because some donors lacked HLA typing at each locus, the association tests relied only on the typed subset. In both the original and validation cohorts, the classifier was reported to diagnose cytomegalovirus status with high specificity and sensitivity. The earlier analysis of around 600 of the donors excluded roughly 17 rarely observed V segments, including chromosome 9 orphons, because counts were too low. V-gene and J-gene trimming of TCR beta chains was associated with a missense DCLRE1C variant in a later genetic analysis, and the association was replicated in an independent cohort. In vitro tests confirmed that three of the cytomegalovirus-associated TCR beta chains recognize cytomegalovirus antigens. When HLA alleles, especially DR and DQ, strongly co-occurred, attributing TCR associations to individual alleles was difficult.

The trim is 6 bases for V and 0 bases for J, with a gap of 15 bases between the germline ends. In the germline V gene, CDR1 corresponds to KGHSH and CDR2 to LQKENI. Its CDR3 holds 17 amino acids, cysteine through phenylalanine. Just CDR3 DNA is preserved here, 51 bases in frame from base 1. The chain was built from TRBV18 and TRBJ2-6; the D gene is perhaps TRBD1, on 6 matching bases. The sample was PBMCs. This sequence was found in a woman aged 55-75 years in good health and CMV-seropositive. DNA sequence: TGTGCCAGCTCCCCGTCGACAGGTTACTCTGGGGCCAACGTCCTGACTTTC. Translated, it gives CASSPSTGYSGANVLTF.